This TCR beta chain came from a study of response to subunit inactivated influenza vaccine. Using its own MiXCR run on the RT-PCR reads, TCRdb lists one record per CDR3 protein. Here the sample spans hundreds of thousands of distinct CDR3 sequences, less than 8% being singletons. General study results and limits: The authors suggested that few new T cells are recruited per seasonal influenza vaccination.

This clonotype was found a few times. The antigen is not known. The germline V gene encodes CDR1 SEHNR and CDR2 FQNEAQ (reference sequence). Trimming shortened V by 2 bases and J by 2 bases, and 9 bases separated the two germline ends. This CDR3 has 14 amino acids. The J gene is TRBJ1-1, the V gene TRBV7-9; D not resolved. The starting material was PBMCs from blood, obtained roughly 24 months after vaccination. The sequence derives from a man aged 45 to 70 who received an inactivated influenza vaccine. The DNA for the CDR3 is TGTGCCAGCAGCTTAAAACAGAGCAACACTGAAGCTTTCTTT. Translation gives CASSLKQSNTEAFF.